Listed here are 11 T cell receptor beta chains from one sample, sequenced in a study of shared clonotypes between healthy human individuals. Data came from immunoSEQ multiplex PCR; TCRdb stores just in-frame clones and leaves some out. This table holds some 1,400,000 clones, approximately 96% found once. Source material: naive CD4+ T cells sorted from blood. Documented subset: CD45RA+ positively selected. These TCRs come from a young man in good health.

CDR3 sequence (DNA): TGCGCCAGCAGCCAAGGGTCCCGGGACAGGGCAGGTGAAAAACTGTTTTTT. This translates into CASSQGSRDRAGEKLFF. The chain employs TRBV4-1 and TRBJ1-4; 9 bases map to TRBD1. V shed 1 base and J 7 bases; nucleotides not matched to a gene: 10. The CDR3 totals 17 residues. Per the germline V gene, CDR1 is MGHRA and CDR2 is YSYEKL.

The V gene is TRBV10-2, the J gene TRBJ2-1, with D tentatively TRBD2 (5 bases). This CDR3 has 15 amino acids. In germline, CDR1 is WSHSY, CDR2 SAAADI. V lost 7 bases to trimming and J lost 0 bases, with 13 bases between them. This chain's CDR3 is CASNPRRTSYNEQFF. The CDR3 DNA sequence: TGCGCCAGCAACCCTCGGAGGACCTCCTACAATGAGCAGTTCTTC.

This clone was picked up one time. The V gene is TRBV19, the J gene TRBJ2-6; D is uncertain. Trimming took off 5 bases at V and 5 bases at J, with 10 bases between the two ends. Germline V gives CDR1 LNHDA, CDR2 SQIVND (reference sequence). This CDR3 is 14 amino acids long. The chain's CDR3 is CASSSLTWANVLTF. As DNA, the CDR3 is TGTGCCAGTAGTTCCTTAACTTGGGCCAACGTCCTGACTTTC.

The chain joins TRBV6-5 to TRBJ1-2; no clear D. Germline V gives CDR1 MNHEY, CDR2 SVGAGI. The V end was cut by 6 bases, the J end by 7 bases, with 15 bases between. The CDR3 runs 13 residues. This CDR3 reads CASSLGILGGYTF. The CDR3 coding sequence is TGTGCCAGCAGCCTCGGGATCTTGGGTGGCTACACCTTC.

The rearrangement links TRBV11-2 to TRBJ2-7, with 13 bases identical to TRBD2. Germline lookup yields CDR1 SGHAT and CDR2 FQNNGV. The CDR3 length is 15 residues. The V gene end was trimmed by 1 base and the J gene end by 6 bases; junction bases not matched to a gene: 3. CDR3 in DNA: TGTGCCAGCAGCTTAGGACTAGCGGGAGGACTCGAGCAGTACTTC. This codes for CASSLGLAGGLEQYF.

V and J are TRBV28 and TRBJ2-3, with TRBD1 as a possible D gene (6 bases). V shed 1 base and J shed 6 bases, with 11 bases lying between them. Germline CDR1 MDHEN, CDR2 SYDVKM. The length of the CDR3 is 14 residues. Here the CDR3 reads CASSLYGGGDTQYF. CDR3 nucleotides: TGTGCCAGCAGTTTATATGGGGGCGGGGATACGCAGTATTTT.

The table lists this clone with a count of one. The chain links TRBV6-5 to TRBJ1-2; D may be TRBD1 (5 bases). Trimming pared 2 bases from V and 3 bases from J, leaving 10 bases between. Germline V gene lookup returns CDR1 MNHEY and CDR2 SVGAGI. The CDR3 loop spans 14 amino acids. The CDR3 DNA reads TGTGCCAGCAGTTACCGCAGGGAAGACTATGGCTACACCTTC. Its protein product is CASSYRREDYGYTF.

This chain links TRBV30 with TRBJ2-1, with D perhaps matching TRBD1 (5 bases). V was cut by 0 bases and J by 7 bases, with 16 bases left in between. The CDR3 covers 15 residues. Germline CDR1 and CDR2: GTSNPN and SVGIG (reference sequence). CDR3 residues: CAWSVPSPQGNEQFF. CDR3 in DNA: TGTGCCTGGAGTGTACCGTCTCCCCAGGGTAATGAGCAGTTCTTC.

The CDR3 reads CASTRTPTGSRSTDTQYF. CDR3 nucleotides: TGTGCCAGCACGAGGACCCCGACAGGGTCCAGGTCCACAGATACGCAGTATTTT. This sequence joins TRBV21-1 and TRBJ2-3; no check of the table's D call, TRBD1, against the DNA was made. TRBV21-1 is marked as a pseudogene. The CDR3 has 18 residues.

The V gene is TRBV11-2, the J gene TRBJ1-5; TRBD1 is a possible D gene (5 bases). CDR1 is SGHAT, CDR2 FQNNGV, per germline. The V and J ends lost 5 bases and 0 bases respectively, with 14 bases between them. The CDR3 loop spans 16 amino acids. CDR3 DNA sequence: TGTGCCAGCAGCCAGGGATTCGGGGGTAGCAATCAGCCCCAGCATTTT. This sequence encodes CASSQGFGGSNQPQHF.

CDR3 coding DNA: TGTGCCAGCAGCTTAAGCGAGCAGTACTTC. Translating it yields CASSLSEQYF. V usage is TRBV7-6 and J usage is TRBJ2-7; D unresolved. The germline gives CDR1 SGHVS, CDR2 FNYEAQ. V was pared by 2 bases and J by 6 bases, with 2 bases between. This CDR3 region has 10 residues.